These 9 T cell receptor beta chains came from one sample sequenced in a study of shared clonotypes between healthy human individuals. Clones were read by immunoSEQ multiplex PCR, and TCRdb kept only the in-frame ones, dropping some. The data show 650,000 to 800,000 clones, with around 92% seen just once and 20% to 25% held by the top ten. CD8 cells classed as naive were CD45RO-negative and positively selected for CCR7, excluding terminally differentiated effector memory CD45RA+ cells. Sequencing used naive CD8+ T cells sorted from blood. The receptors here all came from a man aged 30 to 39 in good health.

The genes are TRBV10-3 and TRBJ2-1; 10 bases line up with TRBD2. CDR1 is ENHRY and CDR2 is SYGVKD in the germline V gene. CDR3 length equals 19 residues. V was pared by 2 bases and J by 2 bases, with 12 bases of the junction left unmatched. The CDR3 sequence is CAISEPTGISGRTYNEQFF. In DNA form, the CDR3 reads TGTGCCATCAGTGAGCCCACCGGGATTAGCGGGAGGACCTACAATGAGCAGTTCTTC.

This clone has only a few counts. The chain recombines TRBV27 with TRBJ1-4; 7 nucleotides agree with TRBD1. The CDR3 sequence is 13 residues long. The germline V gene has CDR1 MNHEY and CDR2 SMNVEV (reference sequence). Germline trimming cut 8 bases from V and 7 bases from J; bases unmatched to any gene: 7. CDR3 in amino acids: CASGRQGVEKLFF. In nucleotides, the CDR3 is TGTGCCAGCGGAAGACAGGGCGTTGAAAAACTGTTTTTT.

The chain combines TRBV19 with TRBJ2-1, with 13 nucleotides matching TRBD2. This CDR3 contains 17 residues. In germline, CDR1 is LNHDA, CDR2 SQIVND (reference sequence). After removal of 6 bases from V and 7 bases from J, the junction contained 12 bases not matched to a gene. CDR3 region: CASSPNPWTSGGNEQFF. The DNA of the CDR3 is TGTGCCAGTAGCCCTAACCCCTGGACTAGCGGGGGTAATGAGCAGTTCTTC.

The chain carries TRBV28 and TRBJ2-1; perhaps TRBD2 as D (5 bases). Per germline, CDR1 MDHEN and CDR2 SYDVKM. The CDR3 spans 14 residues. V lost 7 bases, J lost 0 bases, and 10 bases lay in between. For the CDR3, the DNA is TGTGCCAGCAACGGGATGAGCTCCTACAATGAGCAGTTCTTC. It codes for CASNGMSSYNEQFF.

The chain combines TRBV28 with TRBJ2-7; 8 positions agree with TRBD1. This CDR3 is 17 amino acids long. Germline assignment: CDR1 MDHEN and CDR2 SYDVKM. V gave up 1 base and J gave up 2 bases; unmatched junction bases: 10. The CDR3 bases are TGTGCCAGCAGTTTATTAGGACAGGGAAGAGGGGCCTACGAGCAGTACTTC. Encoded protein: CASSLLGQGRGAYEQYF.

V usage is TRBV7-2 and J usage is TRBJ2-1, with D uncertain. Germline V gene lookup returns CDR1 SGHTA and CDR2 FQGNSA. The germline V and J ends were trimmed by 2 bases and 0 bases, with 11 bases remaining between them. There are 16 residues in the CDR3. The CDR3 region has the DNA TGTGCCAGCAGCTTAAGTCTGAGCGACTCCTACAATGAGCAGTTCTTC. Protein: CASSLSLSDSYNEQFF.

Written as DNA, the CDR3 is TGTGCCAGCAGTTTTGGACACCCTATCCAAGAGACCCAGTACTTC. This gives the protein CASSFGHPIQETQYF. V and J are TRBV28 and TRBJ2-5; D is perhaps TRBD1 (5 bases). Germline V gives CDR1 MDHEN, CDR2 SYDVKM. CDR3 length equals 15 residues. V was trimmed by 3 bases and J by 1 base, leaving 12 bases between them.

CDR3 bases: TGCGCCAGCAGCTTGACGGGGGTTGGCGCAGATACGCAGTATTTT. Translated: CASSLTGVGADTQYF. The chain couples TRBV5-1 to TRBJ2-3, with D tentatively TRBD2 (6 bases). Germline V CDR1 and CDR2: SGHRS, YFSETQ. Trimming pared 1 base from V and 4 bases from J, leaving 13 bases between. The CDR3 runs 15 residues.

The rearrangement uses TRBV5-1 and TRBJ2-7; D perhaps matches TRBD2 (6 bases). The CDR3 spans 15 residues. Looked up from germline, CDR1 is SGHRS and CDR2 is YFSETQ. V was pared by 4 bases and J by 5 bases, with 19 bases between. In DNA form, the CDR3 reads TGCGCCAGCAGCCCCGGTCGGGGGATAACGCACGAGCAGTACTTC. It translates to CASSPGRGITHEQYF.